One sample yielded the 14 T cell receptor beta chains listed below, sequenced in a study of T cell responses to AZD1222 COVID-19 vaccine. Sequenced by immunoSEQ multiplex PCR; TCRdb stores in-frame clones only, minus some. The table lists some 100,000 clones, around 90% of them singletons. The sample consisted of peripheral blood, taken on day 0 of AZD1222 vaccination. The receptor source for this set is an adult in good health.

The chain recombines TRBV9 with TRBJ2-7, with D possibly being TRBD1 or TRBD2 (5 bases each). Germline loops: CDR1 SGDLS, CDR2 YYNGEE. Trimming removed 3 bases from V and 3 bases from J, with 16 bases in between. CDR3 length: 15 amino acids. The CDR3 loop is CASSGDTGAVYEQYF. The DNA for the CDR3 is TGTGCCAGCAGCGGTGACACCGGGGCCGTCTACGAGCAGTACTTC. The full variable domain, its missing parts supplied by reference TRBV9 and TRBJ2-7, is DSGVTQTPKHLITATGQRVTLRCSPRSGDLSVYWYQQSLDQGLQFLIQYYNGEERAKGNILERFSAQQFPDLHSELNLSSLELGDSALYFCASSGDTGAVYEQYFGPGTRLTVT.

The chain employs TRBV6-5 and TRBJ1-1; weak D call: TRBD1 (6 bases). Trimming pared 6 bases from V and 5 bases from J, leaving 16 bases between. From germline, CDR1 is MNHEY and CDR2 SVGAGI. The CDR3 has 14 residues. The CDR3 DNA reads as TGTGCCAGCAGACCCCGGGGGGGGCTTACTGAAGCTTTCTTT. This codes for CASRPRGGLTEAFF.

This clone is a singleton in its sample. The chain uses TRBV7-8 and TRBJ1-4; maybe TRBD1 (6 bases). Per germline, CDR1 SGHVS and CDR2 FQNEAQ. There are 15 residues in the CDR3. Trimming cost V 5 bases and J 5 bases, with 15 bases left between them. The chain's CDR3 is CASSPGRDKNEKLFF. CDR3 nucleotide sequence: TGTGCCAGCAGCCCAGGCCGGGACAAGAATGAAAAACTGTTTTTT.

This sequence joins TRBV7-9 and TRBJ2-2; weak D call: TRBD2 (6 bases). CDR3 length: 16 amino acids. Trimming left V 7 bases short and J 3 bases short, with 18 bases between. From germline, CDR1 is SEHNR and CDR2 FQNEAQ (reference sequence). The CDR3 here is CASNQGGHLYTGELFF. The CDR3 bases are TGTGCCAGCAACCAGGGAGGACATTTGTACACCGGGGAGCTGTTTTTT.

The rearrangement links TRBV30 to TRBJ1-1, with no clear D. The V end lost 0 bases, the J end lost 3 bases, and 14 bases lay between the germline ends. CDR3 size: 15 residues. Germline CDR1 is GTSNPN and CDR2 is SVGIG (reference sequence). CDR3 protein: CAWSVLGGLDTEAFF. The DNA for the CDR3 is TGTGCCTGGAGTGTACTAGGTGGGTTGGACACTGAAGCTTTCTTT.

DNA for the CDR3: TGCGCCAGCAGCCAAGATAACAGGGTAATCGCTGAAGCTTTCTTT. Protein: CASSQDNRVIAEAFF. The V and J genes are TRBV4-1 and TRBJ1-1; D possibly corresponds to TRBD1 (6 bases). V was clipped by 0 bases and J by 6 bases, with 14 bases between them. Germline CDR1 is MGHRA and CDR2 is YSYEKL. This CDR3 is 15 amino acids long.

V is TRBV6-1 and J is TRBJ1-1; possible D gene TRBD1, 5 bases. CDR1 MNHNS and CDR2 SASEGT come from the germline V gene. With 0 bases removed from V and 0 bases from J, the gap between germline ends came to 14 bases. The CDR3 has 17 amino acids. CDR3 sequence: CASSEAIGAALNTEAFF. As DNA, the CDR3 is TGTGCCAGCAGTGAAGCTATTGGGGCAGCTTTGAACACTGAAGCTTTCTTT.

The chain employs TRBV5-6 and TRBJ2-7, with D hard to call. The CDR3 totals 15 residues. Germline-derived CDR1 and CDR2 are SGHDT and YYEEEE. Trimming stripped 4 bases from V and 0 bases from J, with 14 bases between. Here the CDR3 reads CASSPQLASSYEQYF. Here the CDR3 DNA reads TGTGCCAGCAGCCCCCAGCTGGCGAGCTCCTACGAGCAGTACTTC.

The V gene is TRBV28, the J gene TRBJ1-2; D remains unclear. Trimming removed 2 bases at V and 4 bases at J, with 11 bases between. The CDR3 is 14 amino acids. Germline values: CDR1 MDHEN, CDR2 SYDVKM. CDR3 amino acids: CASSLEARLYGYTF. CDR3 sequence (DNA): TGTGCCAGCAGTTTAGAGGCGAGGCTCTATGGCTACACCTTC.

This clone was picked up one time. The CDR3 reads CASSFRHHNEQFF. CDR3 bases: TGTGCCAGCAGTTTTCGACACCACAATGAGCAGTTCTTC. The rearrangement links TRBV27 to TRBJ2-1; D is uncertain. Deletions cut 3 bases from V and 5 bases from J, with 8 bases between. Germline V lookup: CDR1 MNHEY, CDR2 SMNVEV (reference sequence). The CDR3 sequence is 13 residues long.

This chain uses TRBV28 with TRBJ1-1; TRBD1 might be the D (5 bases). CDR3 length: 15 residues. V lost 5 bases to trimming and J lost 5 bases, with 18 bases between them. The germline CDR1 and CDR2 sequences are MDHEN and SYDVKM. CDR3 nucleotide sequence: TGTGCCAGCAGTATTGGGGCTCAAAGAGAAACTGAAGCTTTCTTT. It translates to CASSIGAQRETEAFF. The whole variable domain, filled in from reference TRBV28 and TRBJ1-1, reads DVKVTQSSRYLVKRTGEKVFLECVQDMDHENMFWYRQDPGLGLRLIYFSYDVKMKEKGDIPEGYSVSREKKERFSLILESASTNQTSMYLCASSIGAQRETEAFFGQGTRLTVV.

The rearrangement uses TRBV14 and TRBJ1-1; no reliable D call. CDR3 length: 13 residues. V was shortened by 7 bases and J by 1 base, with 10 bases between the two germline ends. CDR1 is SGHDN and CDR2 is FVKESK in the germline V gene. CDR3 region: CASMRRSNTEAFF. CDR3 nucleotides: TGTGCCAGCATGAGGCGATCGAACACTGAAGCTTTCTTT. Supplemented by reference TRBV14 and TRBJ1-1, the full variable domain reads EAGVTQFPSHSVIEKGQTVTLRCDPISGHDNLYWYRRVMGKEIKFLLHFVKESKQDESGMPNNRFLAERTGGTYSTLKVQPAELEDSGVYFCASMRRSNTEAFFGQGTRLTVV.

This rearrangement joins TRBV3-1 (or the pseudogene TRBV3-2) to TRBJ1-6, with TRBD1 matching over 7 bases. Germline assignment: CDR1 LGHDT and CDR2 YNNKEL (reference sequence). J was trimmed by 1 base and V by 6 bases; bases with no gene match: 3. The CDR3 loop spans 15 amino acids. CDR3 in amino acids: CASRLQGSYNSPLHF. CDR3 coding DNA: TGTGCCAGCAGGTTACAGGGGTCCTATAATTCACCCCTCCACTTT.

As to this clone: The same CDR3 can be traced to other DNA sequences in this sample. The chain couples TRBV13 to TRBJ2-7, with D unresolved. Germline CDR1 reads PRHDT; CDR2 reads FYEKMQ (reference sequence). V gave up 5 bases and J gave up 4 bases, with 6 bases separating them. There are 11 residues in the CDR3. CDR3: CASSLGYEQYF. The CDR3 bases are TGTGCCAGCAGCCTCGGGTACGAGCAGTACTTC.